This T cell receptor beta chain was sequenced in a study of CD8 T cells in ankylosing spondylitis. Study-level results: Roughly eight highly homologous variants made up a TCR beta motif that seemed to typify ankylosing spondylitis blood.

Each CDR3 protein is one row after TCRdb ran MiXCR on the 5' RACE reads. The sample consists of some 120,000 distinct CDR3 sequences, about 6.4% of them appearing once. A note on this clonotype: Its antigen is unidentified.

V shed 2 bases and J 1 base; nucleotides not matched to a gene: 1. The CDR3 is 16 residues long. The germline V gene has CDR1 ENHRY and CDR2 SYGVKD. The sample consisted of blood, either unsorted or a sorted T cell fraction (not recorded which). This receptor was taken from a male donor with ankylosing spondylitis or in good health (not recorded which). The chain combines TRBV10-3 with TRBJ2-5; 13 nucleotides align to TRBD2. CDR3 coding DNA: TGTGCCATCAGTGAGGGACTAGCGGGAGCCCAAGAGACCCAGTACTTC. Protein sequence: CAISEGLAGAQETQYF.